This TCR beta chain was found in a study of brain T cells in children with intractable seizures. Whole-study findings and limits: Absence of clones before surgery may stem from lower sequencing depth.

Regarding this clone: Its antigen is not known.

Only cases whose brain tissue showed the highest T cell transcript signatures were sequenced. TCRdb keeps only in-frame clones here, not all; method: immunoSEQ multiplex PCR. Among 70,000 to 85,000 clones, roughly 89% were seen once, and the ten largest hold approximately 25%. Material: peripheral blood, obtained at surgery. The source is a girl aged 2-10 years with Rasmussen encephalitis and intractable seizures.

This CDR3 is CASNPPLGPGVGYTF. CDR3 bases: TGTGCCAGCAATCCTCCCCTAGGCCCAGGGGTTGGCTACACCTTC. The rearrangement links TRBV6-5 to TRBJ1-2, with D perhaps TRBD1 (6 bases). Germline V gene data show CDR1 as MNHEY and CDR2 as SVGAGI. V gave up 7 bases and J gave up 7 bases, with 22 bases separating them. The CDR3 extends over 15 amino acids.